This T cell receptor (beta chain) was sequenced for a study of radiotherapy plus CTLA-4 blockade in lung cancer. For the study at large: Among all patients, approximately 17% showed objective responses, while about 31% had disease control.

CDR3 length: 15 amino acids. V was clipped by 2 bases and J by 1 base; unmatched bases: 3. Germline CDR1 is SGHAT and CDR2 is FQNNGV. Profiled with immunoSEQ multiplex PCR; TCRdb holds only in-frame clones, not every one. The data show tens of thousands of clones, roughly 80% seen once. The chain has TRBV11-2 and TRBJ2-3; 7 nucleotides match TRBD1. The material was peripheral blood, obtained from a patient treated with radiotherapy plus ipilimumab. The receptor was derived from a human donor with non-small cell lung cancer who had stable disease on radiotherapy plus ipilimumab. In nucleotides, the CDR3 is TGTGCCAGCAGCTTATTCGGACAGGGCACAGATACGCAGTATTTT. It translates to CASSLFGQGTDTQYF.